The source of this T cell receptor (beta chain) is a study of T cells in tuberculosis. As for time point: new active TB diagnosis, blood taken before or within 7 days of starting treatment. The data were produced by immunoSEQ multiplex PCR, yet TCRdb's version contains in-frame clones alone and is incomplete. The table has roughly 34,000 clones, over 85% seen once. Germline lookup yields CDR1 SNHLY and CDR2 FYNNEI. V lost 5 bases to trimming and J lost 2 bases, with 13 bases between them. The CDR3 sequence is 14 residues long. The V gene is TRBV2, the J gene TRBJ2-7; tentative D call: TRBD2 (5 bases). This clonotype originated in an adult with tuberculosis. Sequencing was performed on PBMCs, taken at tuberculosis diagnosis. This CDR3 reads CASSQDSYAYEQYF. The CDR3 DNA reads as TGTGCCAGCAGTCAGGACTCATATGCCTACGAGCAGTACTTC.